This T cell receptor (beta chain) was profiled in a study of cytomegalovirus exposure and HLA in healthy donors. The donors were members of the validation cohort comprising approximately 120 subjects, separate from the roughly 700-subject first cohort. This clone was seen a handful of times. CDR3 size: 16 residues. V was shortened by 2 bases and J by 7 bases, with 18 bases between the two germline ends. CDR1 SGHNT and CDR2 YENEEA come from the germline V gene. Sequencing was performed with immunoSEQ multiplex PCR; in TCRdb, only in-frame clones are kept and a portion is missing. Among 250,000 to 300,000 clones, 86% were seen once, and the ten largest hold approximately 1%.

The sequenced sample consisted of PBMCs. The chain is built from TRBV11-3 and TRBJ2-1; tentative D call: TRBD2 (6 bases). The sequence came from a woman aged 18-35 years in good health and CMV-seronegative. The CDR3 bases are TGTGCCAGCAGCTTATATAACGGGAGAAAACCGAATGAGCAGTTCTTC. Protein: CASSLYNGRKPNEQFF.